This T cell receptor (beta chain) was captured in a study of technical replicates of blood from a few donors. The table came from immunoSEQ multiplex PCR; TCRdb's copy has only in-frame clones and leaves some out. Counted here are more than 90,000 clones, approximately 96% occurring once; the ten biggest clones make up 0.2% to 0.25%. The CDR3 is made up of 15 amino acids. V was trimmed by 5 bases and J by 2 bases, leaving 13 bases between them. CDR1 is SGHVS, CDR2 FQNEAQ, per germline. The sequencing sample was made of T cells isolated from PBMCs. This chain connects TRBV7-8 to TRBJ1-3, with TRBD1 as a possible D gene (6 bases). The sequence derives from a human donor in good health. DNA for the CDR3: TGTGCCAGCAGCGAGAGCCGGACAGCTGGAAACACCATATATTTT. Its translation is CASSESRTAGNTIYF.